Each of the 14 T cell receptor beta chains below was sequenced from the same sample in a study of T-cell reconstitution after alpha-beta-depleted transplantation in children. It was with unique molecular identifiers that the TCRbeta library was prepared. TCRdb re-analysed the PCR reads in MiXCR, keeping a single row per CDR3 protein. The sample lists roughly 310,000 distinct CDR3 sequences; around 25% were seen once. The source was PBMCs, mostly from graft donor cells, collected 180 days after TCRalphabeta/CD19-depleted stem cell transplant. These receptors originate from a male patient aged 10 to 17 who had a stem cell transplant for acute lymphoblastic leukemia, so the T cells may come from the graft donor.

The CDR3, as DNA: TGTGCCAGCAGCCAAGGGACAGGGCCCCCTTACGAGCAGTACTTC. Translation: CASSQGTGPPYEQYF. The V gene is TRBV14, the J gene TRBJ2-7; 8 bases line up with TRBD1. There are 15 residues in the CDR3. The trim removed 1 base at V and 4 bases at J, leaving 6 bases unmatched. CDR1 is SGHDN and CDR2 is FVKESK in the germline V gene.

The genes are TRBV5-1 and TRBJ2-7, with no clear D. This CDR3 spans 14 amino acids. V dropped 0 bases and J dropped 3 bases, with 10 bases sitting between them. CDR1 SGHRS and CDR2 YFSETQ come from the germline V gene. The CDR3 loop reads CASSLGPVLYEQYF. The DNA of the CDR3 is TGCGCCAGCAGCTTGGGTCCGGTCCTCTACGAGCAGTACTTC.

This chain connects TRBV18 to TRBJ2-7; TRBD2 aligns across 13 bases. Germline trimming cut 4 bases from V and 2 bases from J; bases unmatched to any gene: 11. Germline-derived CDR1 and CDR2 are KGHSH and LQKENI. The CDR3 is 18 amino acids. The CDR3 nucleotides read TGTGCCAGCTCACGTACCGGGACTAGCGGGGCAAGTGCCTACGAGCAGTACTTC. This codes for CASSRTGTSGASAYEQYF.

V gene TRBV12-5 combines with J gene TRBJ2-1; no firm D call. This CDR3 is built from 14 residues. The ends were cut back, 6 bases at V and 1 base at J, with 10 bases in the middle. Germline loops: CDR1 LGHNT, CDR2 FRNRAP. The CDR3 is CASGLVGSYNEQFF. The CDR3 region has the DNA TGTGCTAGTGGCCTGGTTGGGTCCTACAATGAGCAGTTCTTC.

This clonotype was seen at least ten times. The chain uses TRBV7-6 and TRBJ2-3; D perhaps matches TRBD2 (5 bases). This CDR3 has 12 residues. V gave up 5 bases and J gave up 10 bases, with 13 bases separating them. In germline, CDR1 is SGHVS, CDR2 FNYEAQ. In DNA, the CDR3 is TGTGCCAGCAGCCCGTATGGACTGGCGCAGTATTTT. As protein: CASSPYGLAQYF.

This clonotype appeared a few times. V and J are TRBV5-6 and TRBJ1-1; TRBD1 matches 8 bases. This CDR3 has 15 residues. With V trimmed by 5 bases and J by 5 bases, 11 bases remained unmatched. Germline loops: CDR1 SGHDT, CDR2 YYEEEE. The CDR3 nucleotides read TGTGCCAGCAGGGCCGGAGACAGGGGACTGACTGAAGCTTTCTTT. Residues: CASRAGDRGLTEAFF.

This chain connects TRBV7-2 to TRBJ2-3, with 9 bases lining up with TRBD2. V lost 5 bases, J lost 2 bases, and 11 bases stayed unmatched. Germline CDR1 SGHTA, CDR2 FQGNSA. CDR3 length equals 17 residues. The CDR3 loop reads CASSPSGLAGNTDTQYF. CDR3 nucleotides: TGTGCCAGCAGCCCATCAGGCCTAGCGGGGAACACAGATACGCAGTATTTT.

The V and J genes are TRBV11-2 and TRBJ1-5; D is perhaps TRBD1 (5 bases). Trimming stripped 0 bases from V and 1 base from J, with 19 bases between. This CDR3 is 19 amino acids long. The V gene's germline CDR1 is SGHAT and CDR2 FQNNGV. CDR3: CASSLDLKLGAPSNQPQHF. The DNA for the CDR3 is TGTGCCAGCAGCTTAGATCTTAAGTTAGGGGCGCCAAGCAATCAGCCCCAGCATTTT.

The chain links TRBV4-1 to TRBJ2-2; 9 bases line up with TRBD2. CDR1 MGHRA and CDR2 YSYEKL come from the germline V gene. The CDR3 spans 15 residues. V shed 5 bases and J 4 bases; nucleotides not matched to a gene: 5. The CDR3 loop is CASSSPGLATGELFF. CDR3 nucleotides: TGCGCCAGCAGCTCCCCGGGACTAGCCACCGGGGAGCTGTTTTTT.

In this sample, this clonotype turned up a few times. The rearrangement uses TRBV4-1 and TRBJ2-2; D gene ambiguous. The germline V and J ends were trimmed by 1 base and 3 bases, with 9 bases remaining between them. The CDR3 runs to 15 residues. The germline gives CDR1 MGHRA, CDR2 YSYEKL. The CDR3 nucleotides are TGCGCCAGCAGCCAAGTGTTGCGAGACACCGGGGAGCTGTTTTTT. This codes for CASSQVLRDTGELFF.

The V and J genes are TRBV6-1 and TRBJ2-7, with D perhaps TRBD1 or TRBD2 (6 bases each). There are 15 residues in the CDR3. The V end was cut by 5 bases, the J end by 7 bases, with 21 bases between. The germline V gene encodes CDR1 MNHNS and CDR2 SASEGT. The chain's CDR3 is CASSRPVGRGGEQYF. For the CDR3, the DNA is TGTGCCAGCAGTCGACCCGTAGGCAGGGGAGGAGAGCAGTACTTC.

CDR3 residues: CASRRGLAGTDTQYF. DNA for the CDR3: TGTGCCAGCAGACGCGGACTAGCGGGAACAGATACGCAGTATTTT. The rearrangement uses TRBV7-9 and TRBJ2-3, with TRBD2 matching 12 bases. J lost 3 bases, V lost 6 bases, and 4 bases had no gene match. The CDR3 runs to 15 residues. Germline V gene sequence: CDR1 SEHNR, CDR2 FQNEAQ (reference sequence).

This clonotype was counted ten times or more. V is TRBV5-1 and J is TRBJ2-7; no clear D. The CDR3 contains 12 residues. Germline values: CDR1 SGHRS, CDR2 YFSETQ. Trimming took 1 base from V and 0 from J, leaving 2 bases between them. The CDR3 nucleotides are TGCGCCAGCAGCTTGCTCTCCTACGAGCAGTACTTC. Its protein product is CASSLLSYEQYF.

The chain combines TRBV15 with TRBJ2-7, with TRBD2 matching 8 bases. J was trimmed by 4 bases and V by 6 bases; bases with no gene match: 5. The CDR3 is made up of 13 amino acids. Germline lookup yields CDR1 LNHNV and CDR2 YYDKDF (reference sequence). CDR3 sequence: CATSPGLGYEQYF. CDR3 DNA: TGTGCCACCAGTCCGGGACTAGGTTACGAGCAGTACTTC.